This record concerns one T cell receptor (beta chain) sequence. The antigen remains undetermined. The sample comes from a study of cytomegalovirus exposure and HLA in healthy donors. Notes on the study in general: Across donors, most TCRs were seen rarely, yet some public ones were widespread.

Only in-frame clones appear in the TCRdb table, and some are missing; sequencing was by immunoSEQ multiplex PCR. The table shows some 290,000 clones, with around 90% occurring only once. Material: PBMCs. The TCR sequence derives from a man aged 25 to 45 in good health and CMV-seronegative.

The chain's CDR3 is CASSSGPITTDTQYF. The CDR3 nucleotides read TGTGCCAGCAGCTCAGGTCCTATTACCACAGATACGCAGTATTTT. This rearrangement joins TRBV7-8 to TRBJ2-3; D is ambiguous. V gave up 4 bases and J gave up 2 bases, with 13 bases separating them. CDR1 and CDR2 from the germline V gene are SGHVS and FQNEAQ. The CDR3 contains 15 residues.